Shown below are 14 T cell receptor beta chains from a single sample sequenced in a study of OX40 agonist ivuxolimab in advanced cancers. The repertoire was sequenced with immunoSEQ multiplex PCR; TCRdb's copy has only in-frame clones and lacks some. The sample holds tens of thousands of clones, roughly 89% seen once. The sequencing used CD4+ or CD8+ T cells sorted from blood, collected in a trial of the OX40 agonist ivuxolimab. The receptors were gathered from an adult with an advanced solid tumor such as melanoma, head and neck, liver or kidney cancer.

This clone was counted a single time. The gene calls are TRBV2 and TRBJ2-6; D might be TRBD1 (6 bases). The CDR3 covers 17 residues. V was pared by 8 bases and J by 0 bases, with 17 bases between. Germline V gives CDR1 SNHLY, CDR2 FYNNEI. This chain's CDR3 is CASDGTFTGSGANVLTF. Written as DNA, the CDR3 is TGTGCCAGCGATGGGACATTTACAGGCTCTGGGGCCAACGTCCTGACTTTC. The full variable domain, completed using reference TRBV2 and TRBJ2-6, is EPEVTQTPSHQVTQMGQEVILRCVPISNHLYFYWYRQILGQKVEFLVSFYNNEISEKSEIFDDQFSVERPDGSNFTLKIRSTKLEDSAMYFCASDGTFTGSGANVLTFGAGSRLTVL.

This chain links TRBV30 with TRBJ1-2; tentative D call: TRBD1 (5 bases). V lost 3 bases and J 4 bases, leaving 15 bases between the germline ends. This CDR3 is 14 amino acids long. Germline loops: CDR1 GTSNPN, CDR2 SVGIG (reference sequence). CDR3 residues: CAWRIKGYLYGYTF. CDR3 nucleotide sequence: TGTGCCTGGAGAATAAAGGGGTATCTCTATGGCTACACCTTC.

The V gene is TRBV19, the J gene TRBJ2-3; no definite D call. The CDR3 is 12 amino acids. Looked up from germline, CDR1 is LNHDA and CDR2 is SQIVND (reference sequence). V gave up 5 bases and J gave up 4 bases, with 7 bases separating them. The CDR3 protein is CASSEHADTQYF. The CDR3 DNA is TGTGCCAGTAGTGAACACGCAGATACGCAGTATTTT.

The rearrangement uses TRBV6-6 and TRBJ2-1, with a tentative D call TRBD1 (5 bases). The germline V gene has CDR1 MNHNY and CDR2 SVGAGI (reference sequence). V was clipped by 2 bases and J by 6 bases, with 8 bases between them. There are 13 residues in the CDR3. The CDR3 DNA follows: TGTGCCAGCAGTTACCAGGGTTCCAATGAGCAGTTCTTC. Amino acid sequence: CASSYQGSNEQFF.

The rearrangement joins TRBV11-3 to TRBJ2-3; D unresolved. The germline V gene has CDR1 SGHNT and CDR2 YENEEA. Deletions cut 8 bases from V and 5 bases from J, with 8 bases between. CDR3 length equals 11 residues. The CDR3 here is CASGIRDTQYF. In nucleotides, the CDR3 is TGTGCCAGCGGGATAAGAGATACGCAGTATTTT.

V is TRBV9 and J is TRBJ2-7; D ambiguous. Trimming removed 0 bases from V and 0 bases from J, with 7 bases in between. This CDR3 spans 14 amino acids. Germline-derived CDR1 and CDR2 are SGDLS and YYNGEE. The CDR3 DNA follows: TGTGCCAGCAGCGTAGCTGACGGCTCCTACGAGCAGTACTTC. Its protein product is CASSVADGSYEQYF.

The chain carries TRBV28 and TRBJ2-1; either TRBD1 or TRBD2 may supply D (5 bases each). There are 18 residues in the CDR3. In germline, CDR1 is MDHEN, CDR2 SYDVKM. With 2 bases removed from V and 4 bases from J, the gap between germline ends came to 21 bases. For the CDR3, the DNA is TGTGCCAGCAGTTTAACCTCATCGGGGCCGCTTAAGTACAATGAGCAGTTCTTC. This codes for CASSLTSSGPLKYNEQFF.

The V and J genes are TRBV27 and TRBJ2-7, with D tentatively TRBD2 (6 bases). The length of the CDR3 is 15 residues. The germline CDR1 and CDR2 sequences are MNHEY and SMNVEV (reference sequence). V was shortened by 9 bases and J by 3 bases, with 21 bases between the two germline ends. The DNA for the CDR3 is TGTGCCAGTAGACAGAAGGCCGGGAGAGACTACGAGCAGTACTTC. Translation gives CASRQKAGRDYEQYF.

This chain links TRBV4-2 with TRBJ2-1; no clear D. The CDR3 totals 14 residues. V was cut by 4 bases and J by 5 bases, with 12 bases left in between. Germline V CDR1 and CDR2: LGHNA, YNFKEQ. The CDR3 region is CASSRDRSDNEQFF. The DNA of the CDR3 is TGTGCCAGCAGCCGGGATCGGTCGGACAATGAGCAGTTCTTC.

The chain carries TRBV28 and TRBJ2-7; TRBD1 aligns across 9 bases. The length of the CDR3 is 13 residues. Germline V gene sequence: CDR1 MDHEN, CDR2 SYDVKM. Germline trimming cut 6 bases from V and 5 bases from J; bases unmatched to any gene: 5. The CDR3 spells CASRPQGAHEQYF. CDR3 nucleotides: TGTGCCAGCAGACCACAGGGGGCCCACGAGCAGTACTTC. Drawing the rest from reference TRBV28 and TRBJ2-7, the complete variable domain is DVKVTQSSRYLVKRTGEKVFLECVQDMDHENMFWYRQDPGLGLRLIYFSYDVKMKEKGDIPEGYSVSREKKERFSLILESASTNQTSMYLCASRPQGAHEQYFGPGTRLTVT.

The table lists this clone with a few counts. The rearrangement uses TRBV7-9 and TRBJ2-3; D could derive from TRBD1 or TRBD2 (5 bases each). CDR1 and CDR2 (germline): SEHNR, FQNEAQ (reference sequence). This CDR3 spans 15 amino acids. V was trimmed by 1 base and J by 5 bases, leaving 13 bases between them. The CDR3 coding sequence is TGTGCCAGCAGCTTAGATGAGGTTGGGGGAGATACGCAGTATTTT. Its protein product is CASSLDEVGGDTQYF.

The genes are TRBV9 and TRBJ2-3; 8 bases are a match to TRBD2. Trimming removed 0 bases from V and 4 bases from J; junction bases left unmatched: 1. Germline V gives CDR1 SGDLS, CDR2 YYNGEE. The length of the CDR3 is 14 residues. The DNA for the CDR3 is TGTGCCAGCAGCGTAGGACTAGCGTCAGATACGCAGTATTTT. Translated: CASSVGLASDTQYF.

V usage is TRBV6-6 and J usage is TRBJ2-3; perhaps TRBD2 as D (6 bases). Germline V gene sequence: CDR1 MNHNY, CDR2 SVGAGI (reference sequence). Trimming took 6 bases from V and 5 from J, leaving 9 bases between them. This CDR3 is 12 amino acids long. The CDR3 DNA reads TGTGCCAGCAGCAAGGAGGGAGATACGCAGTATTTT. Protein sequence: CASSKEGDTQYF.

This sequence joins TRBV18 and TRBJ2-1; D gene unclear. The CDR3 length is 16 residues. V lost 2 bases to trimming and J lost 7 bases, with 18 bases between them. Germline CDR1 KGHSH, CDR2 LQKENI. This chain's CDR3 is CASSPLRGGLGNEQFF. In DNA, the CDR3 is TGTGCCAGCTCACCATTGAGAGGCGGTTTGGGGAATGAGCAGTTCTTC.